This T cell receptor beta chain stems from a study of Graves' ophthalmopathy and Graves' hyperthyroidism (dated by TCRdb to 2016 to 2019). Context from the whole study: Peripheral blood samples were taken at the time of initial diagnosis, before any treatment was given. The study used TCR beta repertoire signatures to distinguish Graves' ophthalmopathy from Graves' hyperthyroidism and to predict progression to ophthalmopathy. In total, 135 blood samples were TCR-sequenced: approximately 42 ophthalmopathy, 80 or so hyperthyroidism and some 17 hyperthyroidism-to-ophthalmopathy patients. To explore V-J signatures that separate ophthalmopathy from hyperthyroidism, a discovery set of 95 to 100 patients was enrolled, consisting of roughly 45 with ophthalmopathy and fewer than 60 with stable hyperthyroidism. An independent validation cohort was composed of 18 hyperthyroidism patients and 17 patients who later progressed from hyperthyroidism to ophthalmopathy. In roughly 6 hyperthyroidism patients, the T-cell repertoires found in thyroid tissue were compared with those found in blood. After sampling, hyperthyroidism patients received methimazole starting at 30 mg daily, and ophthalmopathy patients received high-dose intravenous methylprednisolone. What the work shows at the level of the full study, not this receptor alone: In validation, the model predicted ophthalmopathy progression with more than 70% sensitivity and about 77% specificity; 12 predicted patients were CT-confirmed with GO in a median of approximately six months. Most of the expanded thyroid clonotypes with a frequency above 0.001 were also detected in blood, and it was suggested that the thyroid immune response may be reflected by blood repertoires. Sample size was not predetermined statistically, and investigators were not blinded to group allocation. In cross-validation, the 13-signature model distinguished ophthalmopathy from stable hyperthyroidism with about 87% sensitivity and nearly 82% specificity, and in the test set the corresponding values were around 78% and 73%.

TCR beta CDR3 regions were amplified from RNA transcripts for repertoire sequencing. A first-round RT-PCR used HTBI primers with the Qiagen OneStep RT-PCR kit, followed by a second-round multiplex PCR, size selection and purification. Libraries were sequenced paired-end with 100 bp reads on an Illumina HiSeq2000. For the original study's pipeline: SOAPnuke was used for read processing, and reads with adapters, uncalled bases, a mean Phred below 15, or no exact constant-primer or identifier match were discarded. COPE v1.2.5 was used to merge the high-quality paired reads. Clonotypes were defined as unique nucleotide sequences and were aligned to IMGT TRB V, D and J references using MiTCR v1.1. The analysis was limited to V-J combinations with a frequency above 0.0001, which together covered 99.2% of repertoires. For each V-J combination, a TCR clonal expansion and chaos score was defined as F50 clonal expansion divided by the chaos observed in the TCRdist matrix. Welch's t-statistics and random forest were used to reduce features to some 13 V-J combinations, which were fed into a naive Bayes classifier. The similarity between thyroid and blood repertoires was quantified using the Morisita-Horn index. TCRdb cleaned the public reads at Q25 with fastp, built clones with MiXCR and kept in-frame beta chains. For every CDR3 protein sequence, its rows merge into one entry that carries the most common genes and DNA. Here the V and J calls rest on TCRdb's processing, not on the authors' analysis. Here the sample has a few hundred thousand distinct CDR3 sequences; about 15% occur a single time. Roughly 2.6% of the sample belongs to the ten largest clones.

This clonotype was seen ten or more times. The antigen this receptor binds is unknown. Base qualities are not provided; no much larger clone lies one nucleotide away. CDR1 LGHNA and CDR2 YSLEER were looked up in the germline V gene. The CDR3 spans 14 residues, from the cysteine through the phenylalanine. Only the CDR3 DNA is retained, 42 bases long and in frame from the first base. Ends trimmed: V by 5 bases, J by 5 bases; bases unmatched to a gene: 8. Hyperthyroidism was defined as stable when no progression to ophthalmopathy occurred within 18 months of follow-up. Hyperthyroidism patients were newly diagnosed, with disease duration under 2 months, and aged 18 to 65 years. Patients with other autoimmune diseases, uncontrolled infections, pregnancy or lactation were excluded. Diagnosis was based on clinical symptoms, serum thyroxine, TRAb, thyroid ultrasound and orbital computed tomography. PBMCs were isolated from around 10 ml of fresh peripheral blood by Ficoll-Paque density gradient centrifugation. Total RNA was extracted using Trizol reagent, and RNA quality was checked on an Agilent 2100 Bioanalyzer.

In this chain, TRBV4-3 is recombined with TRBJ1-1, with 7 middle bases fitting TRBD1. This TCR was sampled from an adult woman with stable Graves' hyperthyroidism. The specimen was peripheral blood. CDR3 protein: CASSGQGDGTEAFF. The nucleotide sequence is TGCGCCAGCAGCGGCCAGGGGGATGGTACTGAAGCTTTCTTT.